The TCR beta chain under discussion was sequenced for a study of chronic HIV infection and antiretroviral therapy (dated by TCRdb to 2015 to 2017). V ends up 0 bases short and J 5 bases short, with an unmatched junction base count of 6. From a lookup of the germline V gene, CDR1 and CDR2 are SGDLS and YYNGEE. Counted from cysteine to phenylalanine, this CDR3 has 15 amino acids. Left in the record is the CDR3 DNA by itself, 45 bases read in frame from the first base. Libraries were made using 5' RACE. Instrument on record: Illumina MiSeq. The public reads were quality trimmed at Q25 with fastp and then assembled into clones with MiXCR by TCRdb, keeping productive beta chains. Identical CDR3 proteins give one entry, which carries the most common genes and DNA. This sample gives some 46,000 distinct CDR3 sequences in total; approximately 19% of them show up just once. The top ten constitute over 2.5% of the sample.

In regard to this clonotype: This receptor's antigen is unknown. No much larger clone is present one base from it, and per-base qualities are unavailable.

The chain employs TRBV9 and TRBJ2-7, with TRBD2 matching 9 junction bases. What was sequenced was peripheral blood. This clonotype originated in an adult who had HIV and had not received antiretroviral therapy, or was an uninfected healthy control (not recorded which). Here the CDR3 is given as CASSVDLAGVNEQYF. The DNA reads TGTGCCAGCAGCGTAGACTTAGCGGGAGTAAACGAGCAGTACTTC.